This TCR beta chain was retrieved from a study of blood T cell repertoires in COVID-19. Germline V CDR1 and CDR2: SGHNT, YYREEE (reference sequence). The CDR3 sequence is 13 residues long. V lost 5 bases, J lost 3 bases, and 12 bases lay in between. Original analysis: Reference gene primer amplification gave nucleated cell count estimates. Produced via immunoSEQ multiplex PCR; TCRdb's table is partial and in-frame only. V and J calls and clone size come straight from that table; D and trimming were deduced from the DNA. The table records approximately 240,000 clones, around 90% of them present only once.

The sample was peripheral blood. The sequence derives from a man between 25 and 39 years old with COVID-19, enrolled during active disease. The gene calls are TRBV5-4 and TRBJ2-7; perhaps TRBD1 as D (5 bases). The CDR3 nucleotides read TGTGCCAGCAGAATGGCAGGGTTCTACGAGCAGTACTTC. Translated, it gives CASRMAGFYEQYF.